The 9 T cell receptor beta chains given below trace back to one sample, sequenced in a study of blood T cell repertoires in COVID-19. Sequencing used immunoSEQ multiplex PCR; TCRdb keeps in-frame clones, though not all of them. The sample has 270,000 or so clones, approximately 89% seen once. Sequencing was done on a sample of PBMCs or T cells enriched from blood (not recorded which). These TCRs come from a middle-aged man who had been exposed to COVID-19.

The chain employs TRBV5-1 and TRBJ2-2; possibly TRBD1 for D (6 bases). The V and J ends lost 7 bases and 6 bases respectively, with 13 bases between them. This CDR3 region has 13 residues. Germline CDR1 reads SGHRS; CDR2 reads YFSETQ. The CDR3 coding sequence is TGCGCCAGCCGCCGACAGGCGCCCGGGGAGCTGTTTTTT. Amino acids: CASRRQAPGELFF.

This chain connects TRBV4-3 to TRBJ1-2; D remains ambiguous. Germline CDR1 and CDR2: LGHNA and YSLEER. The germline V and J ends were trimmed by 0 bases and 0 bases, with 8 bases remaining between them. This CDR3 spans 15 amino acids. CDR3 sequence: CASSQELLANYGYTF. CDR3 DNA sequence: TGCGCCAGCAGCCAAGAACTTTTGGCTAACTATGGCTACACCTTC.

V usage is TRBV4-2 and J usage is TRBJ2-1, with TRBD2 matching 11 bases. J lost 5 bases, V lost 4 bases, and 10 bases had no gene match. The germline gives CDR1 LGHNA, CDR2 YNFKEQ. The CDR3 covers 17 residues. The CDR3 DNA reads as TGTGCCAGCAGCCGTCGGTCGGGACTAGCGGAGGACAATGAGCAGTTCTTC. Its translation is CASSRRSGLAEDNEQFF.

This chain connects TRBV18 to TRBJ1-2, with D possibly matching TRBD1 (6 bases). Per the germline V gene, CDR1 is KGHSH and CDR2 is LQKENI. V was clipped by 6 bases and J by 2 bases, with 22 bases between them. The CDR3 is 17 amino acids. The CDR3 sequence is CASSVRNPGQGNYGYTF. Here the CDR3 DNA reads TGTGCCAGCTCGGTTCGGAATCCGGGACAAGGAAACTATGGCTACACCTTC.

The chain is built from TRBV7-2 and TRBJ2-1; 7 bases match TRBD1. The CDR3 runs 15 residues. From germline, CDR1 is SGHTA and CDR2 FQGNSA. J lost 2 bases, V lost 4 bases, and 5 bases had no gene match. The DNA for the CDR3 is TGTGCCAGCAGCTACCCGGGACAGCCCTACAATGAGCAGTTCTTC. Its translation: CASSYPGQPYNEQFF.

V and J are TRBV4-1 and TRBJ2-1, with 13 bases that match TRBD2. Germline loops: CDR1 MGHRA, CDR2 YSYEKL. V was pared by 5 bases and J by 8 bases, with 18 bases of the junction left unmatched. The CDR3 contains 19 residues. CDR3 in amino acids: CASSGPGLAGRLAVDEQFF. CDR3 DNA sequence: TGCGCCAGCAGCGGGCCGGGACTAGCGGGAAGATTGGCGGTTGATGAGCAGTTCTTC.

The genes are TRBV7-3 and TRBJ2-2; 7 nucleotides match TRBD2. The germline CDR1 and CDR2 sequences are SGHTA and FQGTGA. Trimming removed 1 base from V and 2 bases from J; junction bases left unmatched: 1. The CDR3 has 15 amino acids. In nucleotides, the CDR3 is TGTGCCAGCAGCTTAAGCGGGAGAAACACCGGGGAGCTGTTTTTT. Protein: CASSLSGRNTGELFF.

The rearrangement links TRBV27 to TRBJ1-5; D ambiguous. V was pared by 4 bases and J by 0 bases, with 13 bases between. The germline V gene has CDR1 MNHEY and CDR2 SMNVEV (reference sequence). This CDR3 comprises 16 residues. For the CDR3, the DNA is TGTGCCAGCAGTTCGTACAGCCTATATAGCAATCAGCCCCAGCATTTT. This sequence encodes CASSSYSLYSNQPQHF.

This chain connects TRBV9 to TRBJ2-3; 13 bases agree with TRBD2. CDR1 is SGDLS, CDR2 YYNGEE, per germline. This CDR3 region has 16 residues. With V trimmed by 4 bases and J by 4 bases, 6 bases remained unmatched. This CDR3 is CASSLGLAGYADTQYF. Here the CDR3 DNA reads TGTGCCAGCAGCTTGGGACTAGCGGGGTATGCAGATACGCAGTATTTT.